The following is a T cell receptor (beta chain) sequence with its context. The antigen is undetermined. This specimen belongs to a study of cytomegalovirus exposure and HLA in healthy donors. Study results and caveats: The number of N-insertions in an Asian-associated ancestry cluster was reportedly below the approximately 700-donor mean in a later analysis.

CDR1 LGHNA and CDR2 YSLEER come from the germline V gene. This CDR3 contains 21 residues. 13 Jbeta primers and 60 Vbeta primers were used for the PCR. The table came from immunoSEQ multiplex PCR; TCRdb's copy has only in-frame clones and leaves some out. This table has 110,000 or so clones, about 81% appearing once. This TCR was recovered from a man in his thirties or forties in good health and CMV-seronegative. Sequenced material: PBMCs. The chain has TRBV4-3 and TRBJ2-5; TRBD2 matches at 14 bases. TRBJ2-7 matches the DNA end more closely, so the J call is doubtful. In DNA, the CDR3 is TGCGCCAGCAGCCAGTGGAGGGAGACTAGCGGGAGGGGTAATCCTTCCTACGAGCAGTACTTC. Its translation is CASSQWRETSGRGNPSYEQYF.